This T cell receptor beta chain appears in the sequencing data of a study of patients and donors after allogeneic stem cell transplantation. TCRdb re-analysed the RT-PCR reads in MiXCR, keeping a single row per CDR3 protein. The table has 100,000 to 120,000 distinct CDR3 sequences, 35% seen once. This CDR3 contains 13 residues. V dropped 8 bases and J dropped 4 bases, with 11 bases sitting between them. CDR1 KGHSH and CDR2 LQKENI come from the germline V gene. The sample was blood, either unsorted or a sorted T cell fraction (not recorded which). The chain carries TRBV18 and TRBJ2-2, with D perhaps matching TRBD1 or TRBD2 (5 bases each). The receptor was derived from a human donor who was either an allogeneic HSCT recipient or a stem cell or donor lymphocyte infusion donor (not recorded which). It is not recorded whose cells these are; they may come from a transplant donor. The CDR3 spells CASHRDGTGELFF. The CDR3 region has the DNA TGTGCCAGCCACCGGGACGGCACCGGGGAGCTGTTTTTT.